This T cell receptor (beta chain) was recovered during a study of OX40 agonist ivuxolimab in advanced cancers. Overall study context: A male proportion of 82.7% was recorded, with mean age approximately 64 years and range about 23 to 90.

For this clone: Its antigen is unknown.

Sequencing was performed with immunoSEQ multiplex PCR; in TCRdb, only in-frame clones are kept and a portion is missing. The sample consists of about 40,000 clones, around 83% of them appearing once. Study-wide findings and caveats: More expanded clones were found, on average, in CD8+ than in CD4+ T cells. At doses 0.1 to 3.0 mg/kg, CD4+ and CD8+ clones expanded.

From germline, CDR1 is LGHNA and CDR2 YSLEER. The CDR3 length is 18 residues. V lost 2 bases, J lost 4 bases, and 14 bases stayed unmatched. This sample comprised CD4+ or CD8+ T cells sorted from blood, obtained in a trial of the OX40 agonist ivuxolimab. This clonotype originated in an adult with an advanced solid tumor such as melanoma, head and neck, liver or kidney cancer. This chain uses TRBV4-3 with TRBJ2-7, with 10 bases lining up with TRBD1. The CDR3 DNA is TGCGCCAGCAGCCAACAAAAGGCCGGGACAGGGGTTTTGTACGAGCAGTACTTC. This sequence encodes CASSQQKAGTGVLYEQYF.